The 32 T cell receptor delta chains below come from one sample, sequenced in a study of γδ T cells in repeated Plasmodium falciparum infection. TCRdb re-called the multiplex PCR reads through CATT. The data hold roughly 93,000 delta-chain clones, with roughly 0.98% observed a single time. Vgamma9/Vdelta2+ and Vdelta2-negative gammadelta T cells were flow-sorted from PBMC for bulk sequencing. What was sequenced was gamma-delta T cells from blood. Receptor source: a pool of human donors (malaria-infected and uninfected, not separated).

This clone came up a few times. This DNA's translation and the protein TCRdb lists, from a much larger clone, do not match at residue 18, likely due to a read error; the protein shown is translated from the DNA. This chain joins TRDV1 and TRDJ1; TRDD3 matches at 12 bases. TCRdb leaves out the J gene; it was filled in here by matching the DNA to germline. CDR1 is TSWWSYY, CDR2 QGS, per germline. The CDR3 sequence is 22 residues long. In DNA, the CDR3 is TGTGCTCTTGGGGAACTAAACCTTCCTACGAGTACTGGGGGATACAGGACCGGTAAACTCATCTTT. Translated: CALGELNLPTSTGGYRTGKLIF.

In this sample, this clone turned up a few times. For this DNA, TCRdb reports the protein of a much larger clone, which diverges at residue 12, most likely from a read error; the protein presented here is translated directly from the DNA. J is TRDJ1 and V is TRDV3; TRDD3 is a possible D gene (5 bases). Germline CDR1 reads TVYSNPD; CDR2 reads GDNSRS (reference sequence). The CDR3 loop spans 15 amino acids. The CDR3 spells CAFIRAAFWADELIF. The CDR3 DNA sequence: TGTGCCTTTATACGAGCCGCGTTCTGGGCCGATGAACTCATCTTT. The whole variable domain, filled in from reference TRDV3 and TRDJ1, reads CDKVTQSSPDQTVASGSEVVLLCTYDTVYSNPDLFWYRIRPDYSFQFVFYGDNSRSEGADFTQGRFSVKHILTQKAFHLVISPVRTEDSATYYCAFIRAAFWADELIFGKGTRVTVEP.

This clone has ten or more counts. The TCRdb record carries a much larger clone's protein, which differs from this DNA's translation at residue 3; a read error is the likely cause, and the protein listed here is the DNA translation. The chain carries TRDV2 and TRDJ1, with 9 bases aligning to TRDD3. This CDR3 spans 19 amino acids. Per germline, CDR1 GEAIGNYY and CDR2 EKD. The CDR3 is CARDTGGYWGTPGIDKLIF. The CDR3 nucleotides read TGTGCCCGTGACACCGGGGGGTACTGGGGGACCCCGGGGATCGATAAACTCATCTTT.

This clone showed up just a few times. The protein given by TCRdb reflects a much larger clone and differs at residues 5 and 12 from this DNA's translation, likely from a read error; the protein shown is the DNA's translation. The gene calls are TRDV1 and TRDJ1; a possible D gene is TRDD3 (6 bases). Germline matching of the DNA provided the J gene here, since TCRdb leaves it blank. V was pared by 4 bases and J by 0 bases, with 33 bases between. Per germline, CDR1 TSWWSYY and CDR2 QGS. The CDR3 length is 22 residues. CDR3: CALGGLVPKWGVSRLNTDKLIF. CDR3 DNA sequence: TGTGCTCTTGGGGGACTAGTGCCTAAATGGGGGGTATCCCGTCTTAACACCGATAAACTCATCTTT.

This clone is labeled medium-sized. Other DNA sequences from this sample encode an identical CDR3 as well. The CDR3 DNA sequence: TGTGCCTGTGACACCTTAGTACTGGGGGATACCACCGATAAACTCATCTTT. Protein: CACDTLVLGDTTDKLIF. V gene TRDV2 combines with J gene TRDJ1; TRDD3 aligns across 12 bases. V was clipped by 0 bases and J by 1 base; unmatched bases: 5. CDR1 is GEAIGNYY, CDR2 EKD, per germline. The CDR3 consists of 17 residues.

In its sample, this clone was seen a few times. The TCRdb record carries a much larger clone's protein, which differs from this DNA's translation at residue 13; a read error is the likely cause, and the protein listed here is the DNA translation. The chain carries TRDV1 and TRDJ1, with 9 bases lining up with TRDD3. This CDR3 comprises 17 residues. From germline, CDR1 is TSWWSYY and CDR2 QGS. CDR3 in amino acids: CALGERGGILVTGKLIF. In DNA, the CDR3 is TGTGCTCTTGGGGAACGTGGGGGGATACTAGTCACCGGTAAACTCATCTTT.

Turning to this clone: It differs at one base from a far larger clone, so likely a read error. Other DNA sequences in the sample encode the same CDR3. The V and J genes are TRDV1 and TRDJ1, with D tentatively TRDD3 (5 bases). As TCRdb names no J gene, one was assigned here on the basis of a DNA match to germline. Germline-derived CDR1 and CDR2 are TSWWSYY and QGS. The CDR3 sequence is 22 residues long. CDR3 loop: CALGELKPNPKGPAQYTDKLIF. The CDR3 bases are TGTGCTCTCGGGGAACTCAAACCAAACCCGAAGGGACCCGCACAGTACACCGATAAACTCATCTTT.

The table lists this clone with a few counts. TCRdb lists the protein of a much larger clone for this DNA, which differs at residue 6, so this is likely a read error; the protein given here is translated from the DNA itself. The chain combines TRDV2 with TRDJ3; D is undetermined. The J gene was not available in TCRdb and was assigned here by matching the DNA to germline segments. In germline, CDR1 is GEAIGNYY, CDR2 EKD. This CDR3 has 18 amino acids. Deletions cut 0 bases from V and 0 bases from J, with 11 bases between. The CDR3, as DNA: TGTGCCTGTGACACCTGTGGTCCGGGCTCCTGGGACACCCGACAGATGTTTTTC. Translating gives CACDTCGPGSWDTRQMFF.

To note about this clone: This DNA translates differently at residue 7 from the TCRdb protein, which is that of a much larger clone; a read error is likely, and the protein shown is the DNA's own translation. The chain carries TRDV2 and TRDJ1; 7 positions match TRDD3. TCRdb leaves out the J gene; it was filled in here by matching the DNA to germline. Germline assignment: CDR1 GEAIGNYY and CDR2 EKD. The length of the CDR3 is 16 residues. With V trimmed by 3 bases and J by 4 bases, 13 bases remained unmatched. CDR3 residues: CACDLLDGGNHDKLIF. The CDR3 nucleotides are TGTGCCTGTGACCTCCTCGATGGGGGAAACCACGATAAACTCATCTTT.

A note on this clone: A far larger clone is only one base removed, so a read error is likely. The sample contains more than one DNA sequence encoding this CDR3. The chain combines TRDV1 with TRDJ1; 11 bases are a match to TRDD3. TCRdb lists no J gene, so it was determined here by aligning the DNA to germline. The CDR3 has 19 amino acids. The germline V gene encodes CDR1 TSWWSYY and CDR2 QGS. In DNA form, the CDR3 reads TGCGCTCTTGGGGAACTGGGTTCTTGGGGGATACGAGACGGCGATAAACTCATCTTT. It specifies CALGELGSWGIRDGDKLIF.

This clone came up a few times. This DNA translates differently at residue 6 from the TCRdb protein, which is that of a much larger clone; a read error is likely, and the protein shown is the DNA's own translation. The sample has other DNA sequences that encode this CDR3 too. CDR3 protein: CALGEFLREGDSAGKLIF. The CDR3, as DNA: TGTGCTCTTGGGGAATTTCTTCGAGAGGGGGATAGTGCCGGGAAACTCATCTTT. The chain employs TRDV1 and TRDJ1; 8 positions match TRDD3. The J gene, missing from TCRdb, was assigned here through DNA to germline matching. J lost 8 bases, V lost 2 bases, and 19 bases had no gene match. The germline CDR1 and CDR2 sequences are TSWWSYY and QGS. The CDR3 loop spans 18 amino acids.

The sample holds a few counts of this clone. A far larger clone is only one base removed, so a read error is likely. The sample has other DNA sequences that encode this CDR3 too. The CDR3 here is CACDTHPGSDKLIF. CDR3 nucleotides: TGTGCCTGTGACACTCATCCAGGGTCCGACAAACTCATCTTT. The chain uses TRDV2 and TRDJ1, with D hard to call. The J gene, left out of TCRdb, was set here by checking the DNA against germline. The CDR3 is made up of 14 amino acids. CDR1 is GEAIGNYY and CDR2 is EKD in the germline V gene.

With regard to this clone: TCRdb's entry gives the protein of a much larger clone, which mismatches this DNA's translation at residue 6, likely from a read error; the protein reported here is translated from the DNA. V usage is TRDV2 and J usage is TRDJ2, with a tentative D call TRDD3 (5 bases). The J gene was not available in TCRdb and was assigned here by matching the DNA to germline segments. Germline values: CDR1 GEAIGNYY, CDR2 EKD. The CDR3 is 16 residues long. Trimming pared 3 bases from V and 8 bases from J, leaving 21 bases between. Here the CDR3 reads CACDDTAWDQGAQLFF. The CDR3 DNA sequence: TGTGCCTGTGACGATACCGCCTGGGATCAGGGGGCACAACTCTTCTTT.

This clone has a handful of counts. TCRdb assigns this DNA the protein of a much larger clone, which departs from its translation at residue 11; this likely reflects a read error, and the protein shown comes from translating the DNA. The J gene is TRDJ1, the V gene TRDV1, with TRDD3 as a possible D gene (5 bases). The J gene, missing from TCRdb, was assigned here through DNA to germline matching. Germline V gives CDR1 TSWWSYY, CDR2 QGS. V was pared by 9 bases and J by 3 bases, with 32 bases between. The CDR3 sequence is 19 residues long. As DNA, the CDR3 is TGTGCTCTCCGGGCCGTTCGATCCGTACTGGTGGTAGGCCCCGATAAACTCATCTTT. This translates into CALRAVRSVLVVGPDKLIF.

This clone occurred a few times. One base separates it from a far larger clone, so it is likely a read error. The J gene is TRDJ1, the V gene TRDV1; 12 bases match TRDD3. Germline CDR1 reads TSWWSYY; CDR2 reads QGS. Trimming cost V 5 bases and J 0 bases; bases outside gene matches: 52. There are 32 residues in the CDR3. The CDR3 sequence: CALGTPIPGHSRTTHYRDWGIPLIRYTDKLIF. CDR3 DNA sequence: TGTGCTCTTGGGACTCCAATACCCGGCCACTCCCGCACTACCCACTACCGAGACTGGGGGATACCCCTGATTCGTTACACCGATAAACTCATCTTT.

On this clone: This DNA's translation differs at residue 11 from TCRdb's protein, which comes from a much larger clone; a read error is likely, and the protein shown is translated from the DNA. The J gene is TRDJ3, the V gene TRDV2, with 10 bases aligning to TRDD3. The J gene is absent in TCRdb and was assigned here via DNA matching to germline. The germline gives CDR1 GEAIGNYY, CDR2 EKD. The V and J ends lost 3 bases and 0 bases, in that order; junction bases with no gene match: 10. The CDR3 totals 20 residues. The CDR3 DNA reads TGTGCCTGTGACGCGACTGGGGGATCAGCTCACTCCTGGGACACCCGACAGATGTTTTTC. Translated: CACDATGGSAHSWDTRQMFF.

As for this clone: A much larger clone is a single base away; this may be a read error. The chain employs TRDV1 and TRDJ1, with TRDD3 matching over 10 bases. Assignment of the J gene here rests on matching the DNA to germline, because TCRdb gives none. The junction had 26 bases not matched to a gene; V was cut back by 4 bases and J by 0 bases. Germline-derived CDR1 and CDR2 are TSWWSYY and QGS. This CDR3 region has 23 residues. The CDR3 protein is CALGGPPSFITGGSLEYTDKLIF. CDR3 nucleotide sequence: TGTGCTCTTGGGGGCCCGCCCTCATTCATTACTGGGGGATCGCTAGAGTACACCGATAAACTCATCTTT.

This clone was counted only a few times. A read error likely explains why the TCRdb protein, taken from a much larger clone, differs from this DNA's translation at residue 13; the protein shown is translated from the DNA. The chain has TRDV2 and TRDJ1; 11 bases fit TRDD3. Because TCRdb records no J gene, it was assigned here through a match of the DNA to germline. Germline values: CDR1 GEAIGNYY, CDR2 EKD. The CDR3 runs 17 residues. The chain's CDR3 is CAITSHWGIWDTGKLIF. CDR3 sequence (DNA): TGTGCTATTACTAGTCACTGGGGGATATGGGACACCGGTAAACTCATCTTT.

This clone was seen a handful of times. Translating this DNA gives a protein that differs at residue 17 from the TCRdb one, which belongs to a much larger clone; a read error is likely, and the protein shown is this translation. The J gene is TRDJ2, the V gene TRDV2; 11 nucleotides match TRDD3. As TCRdb names no J gene, one was assigned here on the basis of a DNA match to germline. This CDR3 is built from 21 residues. Per germline, CDR1 GEAIGNYY and CDR2 EKD. The CDR3 protein is CACDTLGGGYAVNDLTEQLFF. CDR3 bases: TGTGCCTGTGACACGTTAGGTGGGGGATACGCGGTTAACGATTTGACAGAACAACTCTTCTTT.

The table lists this clone with a few counts. TCRdb records a much larger clone's protein for this DNA, with a difference at residue 22 that likely arises from a read error; the protein given is the translation of the DNA. The chain uses TRDV1 and TRDJ1, with 7 nucleotides matching TRDD3. CDR1 and CDR2 from the germline V gene are TSWWSYY and QGS. The CDR3 contains 25 residues. The CDR3 sequence: CALGDGLHKFGGPPVPFLYTDRLIF. The CDR3 DNA reads as TGTGCTCTTGGGGATGGCCTTCATAAATTTGGGGGACCCCCCGTCCCATTCTTGTACACCGATAGACTCATCTTT.

Notes on this clone: TCRdb pairs this DNA with a much larger clone's protein that differs at residue 21, likely a read error; the protein shown was translated from the DNA. The chain couples TRDV1 to TRDJ1; TRDD3 matches at 11 bases. CDR1 and CDR2 (germline): TSWWSYY, QGS. The CDR3 totals 22 residues. The CDR3 sequence is CALGDLFPTGGNGGYGTDKLTF. The CDR3 nucleotides read TGTGCTCTTGGGGATTTATTTCCTACGGGGGGCAATGGGGGATACGGTACCGATAAACTCACCTTT.

This clone has more than one count but fewer than ten. A far larger clone is a single base away, which makes a read error likely. V usage is TRDV3 and J usage is TRDJ1, with 12 bases fitting TRDD3. The J gene was not available in TCRdb and was assigned here by matching the DNA to germline segments. The germline V gene encodes CDR1 TVYSNPD and CDR2 GDNSRS (reference sequence). The CDR3 has 16 residues. CDR3 loop: CASGPYWGIQPDKLIF. CDR3 nucleotides: TGTGCCTCGGGGCCATACTGGGGGATACAACCCGACAAACTCATCTTT.

A few counts support this clone. A much larger clone sits a single nucleotide away, making a read error possible. The chain joins TRDV1 to TRDJ3; 10 bases fit TRDD3. TCRdb gives no J gene; it was assigned here by matching the DNA to germline. Looked up from germline, CDR1 is TSWWSYY and CDR2 is QGS. There are 25 residues in the CDR3. The CDR3 region has the DNA TGTGCCCTTGGGGAACTCCCTTTTTCCTATATGGGTACTGGGGGATTTTCCTGGGACACCCGACAGATGTTTTTC. Translation: CALGELPFSYMGTGGFSWDTRQMFF.

Of note for this clone: TCRdb attributes to this sequence the protein of a much larger clone, which differs from the DNA translation at residue 10; a read error is likely, and the protein displayed is translated from the DNA. The chain employs TRDV2 and TRDJ1; 10 bases line up with TRDD3. The J gene was missing in TCRdb and was found by matching the end of the DNA to germline. This CDR3 comprises 16 residues. Trimming removed 3 bases from V and 1 base from J; junction bases left unmatched: 7. Germline lookup yields CDR1 GEAIGNYY and CDR2 EKD. The CDR3 reads CACDRTGGFSTDKLIF. CDR3 coding DNA: TGTGCCTGTGACCGTACTGGGGGATTTTCCACCGATAAACTCATCTTT.

Turning to this clone: A read error likely explains this, since a far larger clone differs by one base. Other DNA sequences within the sample encode an identical CDR3. Here the V gene is TRDV1, but the J gene went uncalled. CDR1 and CDR2 from the germline V gene are TSWWSYY and QGS. CDR3 length equals 18 residues. Here the CDR3 DNA reads TGTGCTCTTGGGGACTTTCCACCGTTTCCTGGTCGAACCGATAAACTCATTTTT. This gives the protein CALGDFPPFPGRTDKLIF.

Worth noting for this clone: The TCRdb protein, from a much larger clone, departs from this DNA's translation at residue 7, likely by read error; the protein shown derives from the DNA. The chain combines TRDV1 with TRDJ1; weak D call: TRDD3 (5 bases). The CDR3 has 12 amino acids. The ends were cut back, 6 bases at V and 9 bases at J, with 14 bases in the middle. CDR1 and CDR2 (germline): TSWWSYY, QGS. This chain's CDR3 is CALGRGPGELIF. The CDR3 nucleotides read TGTGCTCTTGGTCGGGGGCCAGGAGAACTCATCTTT.

In its sample, this clone was seen many times. The mismatch at residue 15 between this DNA's translation and the TCRdb protein of a much larger clone likely reflects a read error; the protein shown is translated from the DNA. V usage is TRDV2 and J usage is TRDJ1; TRDD3 matches 7 bases. The length of the CDR3 is 17 residues. Germline lookup yields CDR1 GEAIGNYY and CDR2 EKD. The CDR3 sequence is CACDRMGGSPGTDKRIF. CDR3 coding DNA: TGTGCCTGCGACCGGATGGGGGGATCTCCGGGCACCGATAAACGCATCTTT.

A few counts support this clone. The TCRdb record carries a much larger clone's protein, which differs from this DNA's translation at residue 17; a read error is the likely cause, and the protein listed here is the DNA translation. The V gene is TRDV1, but the J gene lacks a call; TRDD3, the table's D call, lacks a check against the DNA. Per germline, CDR1 TSWWSYY and CDR2 QGS. This CDR3 comprises 19 residues. This CDR3 reads CALGERLRGIRGYTDKPIF. CDR3 bases: TGTGCTCTTGGGGAACGCCTTCGGGGGATACGGGGATACACCGATAAACCCATCTTT.

Only a few counts were recorded for this clone. Translating this DNA gives a protein that differs at residue 6 from the TCRdb one, which belongs to a much larger clone; a read error is likely, and the protein shown is this translation. The genes are TRDV2 and TRDJ1; possible D gene TRDD3, 6 bases. The CDR3 contains 15 residues. Trimming stripped 1 base from V and 4 bases from J, with 15 bases between. The germline gives CDR1 GEAIGNYY, CDR2 EKD. CDR3 residues: CACDTMGGLGDKLIF. The DNA of the CDR3 is TGTGCCTGTGACACGATGGGGGGACTCGGCGATAAACTCATCTTT.

In this sample, this clone turned up a few times. A read error is possible here, since a much larger clone lies one base away. This sequence joins TRDV1 and TRDJ1; the D is unclear. Trimming removed 4 bases from V and 0 bases from J, with 30 bases in between. The CDR3 is made up of 21 amino acids. From germline, CDR1 is TSWWSYY and CDR2 QGS. CDR3: CALGGILRFRLGTDYTDKLIF. CDR3 nucleotide sequence: TGTGCTCTTGGGGGTATACTACGGTTCAGACTCGGTACTGACTACACCGATAAACTCATCTTT.

This clone was observed a few times. TCRdb lists the protein of a much larger clone for this DNA, which differs at residue 16, so this is likely a read error; the protein given here is translated from the DNA itself. The chain is built from TRDV1 and TRDJ1; 11 bases match TRDD3. TCRdb records no J gene; here it was assigned by comparing the DNA to germline. CDR1 is TSWWSYY, CDR2 QGS, per germline. Trimming cost V 1 base and J 7 bases; bases outside gene matches: 20. The CDR3 has 20 amino acids. This CDR3 is CALGERETQYWGITEGKLIF. The CDR3 coding sequence is TGTGCTCTTGGGGAACGTGAGACGCAGTACTGGGGGATAACTGAAGGTAAACTCATCTTT.

Concerning this clone: The protein that TCRdb holds for this DNA derives from a much larger clone and differs from the translated DNA at residue 4, which likely indicates a read error; the protein shown here is translated from the DNA. The gene calls are TRDV2 and TRDJ1, with 8 bases identical to TRDD3. TCRdb does not report a J gene; here it was assigned by matching the DNA to germline references. The CDR3 consists of 18 residues. Germline lookup yields CDR1 GEAIGNYY and CDR2 EKD. The CDR3 is CACVTVATGGHGTDKLIF. In DNA form, the CDR3 reads TGTGCCTGTGTCACCGTTGCGACTGGGGGTCACGGGACCGATAAACTCATCTTT.